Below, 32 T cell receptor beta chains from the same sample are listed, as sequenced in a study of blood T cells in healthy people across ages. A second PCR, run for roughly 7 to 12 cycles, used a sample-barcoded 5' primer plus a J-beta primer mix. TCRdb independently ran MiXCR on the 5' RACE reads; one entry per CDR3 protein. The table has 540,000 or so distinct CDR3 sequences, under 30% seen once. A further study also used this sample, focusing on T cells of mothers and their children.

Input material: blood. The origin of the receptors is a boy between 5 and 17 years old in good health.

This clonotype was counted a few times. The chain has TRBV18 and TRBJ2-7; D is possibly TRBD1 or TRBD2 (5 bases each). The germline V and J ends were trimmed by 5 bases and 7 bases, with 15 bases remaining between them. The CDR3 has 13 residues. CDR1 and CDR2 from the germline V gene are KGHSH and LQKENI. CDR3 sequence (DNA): TGTGCCAGCTCATCGGACATGACGGGGGAGCAGTACTTC. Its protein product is CASSSDMTGEQYF.

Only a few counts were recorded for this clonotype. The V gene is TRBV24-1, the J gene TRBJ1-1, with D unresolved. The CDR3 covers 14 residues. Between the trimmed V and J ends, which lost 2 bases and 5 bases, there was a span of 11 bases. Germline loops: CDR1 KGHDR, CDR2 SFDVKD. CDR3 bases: TGTGCCACCAGTGATTCCTACAGCGGGACTGAAGCTTTCTTT. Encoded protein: CATSDSYSGTEAFF.

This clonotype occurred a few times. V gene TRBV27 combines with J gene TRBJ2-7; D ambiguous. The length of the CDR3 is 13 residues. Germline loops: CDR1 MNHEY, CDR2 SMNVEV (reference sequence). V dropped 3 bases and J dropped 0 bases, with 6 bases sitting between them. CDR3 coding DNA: TGTGCCAGCAGTTTGAAAAACTCCTACGAGCAGTACTTC. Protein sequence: CASSLKNSYEQYF.

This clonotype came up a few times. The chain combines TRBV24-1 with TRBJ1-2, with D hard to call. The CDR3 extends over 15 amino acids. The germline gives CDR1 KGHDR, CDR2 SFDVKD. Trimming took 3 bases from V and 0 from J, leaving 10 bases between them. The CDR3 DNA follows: TGTGCCACCAGTGATCGCACATCGCCTAACTATGGCTACACCTTC. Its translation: CATSDRTSPNYGYTF.

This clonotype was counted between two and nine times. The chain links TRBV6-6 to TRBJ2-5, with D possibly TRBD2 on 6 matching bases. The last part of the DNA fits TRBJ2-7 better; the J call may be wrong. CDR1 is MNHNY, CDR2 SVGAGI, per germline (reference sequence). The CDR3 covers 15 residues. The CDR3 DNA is TGTGCCAGCAACCCCGGGAGTTACCTTTCCTACGAGCAGTACTTC. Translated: CASNPGSYLSYEQYF.

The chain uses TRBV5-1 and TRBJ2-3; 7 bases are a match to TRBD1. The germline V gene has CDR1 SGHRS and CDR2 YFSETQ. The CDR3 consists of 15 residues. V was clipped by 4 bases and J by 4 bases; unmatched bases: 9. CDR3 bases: TGCGCCAGCAGCCCCGACAGGGATCTACCAGATACGCAGTATTTT. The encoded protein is CASSPDRDLPDTQYF.

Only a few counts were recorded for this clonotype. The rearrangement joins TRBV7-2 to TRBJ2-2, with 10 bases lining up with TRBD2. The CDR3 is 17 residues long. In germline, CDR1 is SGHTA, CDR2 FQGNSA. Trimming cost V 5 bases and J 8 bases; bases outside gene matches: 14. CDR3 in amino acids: CASSLPERVAGGGELFF. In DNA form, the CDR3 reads TGTGCCAGCAGCCTTCCCGAAAGGGTAGCGGGAGGTGGGGAGCTGTTTTTT.

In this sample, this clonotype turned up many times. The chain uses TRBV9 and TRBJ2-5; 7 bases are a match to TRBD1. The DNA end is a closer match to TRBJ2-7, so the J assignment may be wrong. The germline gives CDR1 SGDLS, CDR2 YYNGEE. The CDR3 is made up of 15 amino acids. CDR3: CASSVAGTASYEQYF. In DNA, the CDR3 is TGTGCCAGCAGCGTCGCCGGGACAGCGTCCTACGAGCAGTACTTC.

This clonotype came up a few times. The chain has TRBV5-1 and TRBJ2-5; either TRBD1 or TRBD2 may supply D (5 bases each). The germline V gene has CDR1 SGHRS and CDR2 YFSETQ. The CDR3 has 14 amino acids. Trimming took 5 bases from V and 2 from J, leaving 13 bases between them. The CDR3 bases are TGCGCCAGCAGTTCCGGGACGATGCAAGAGACCCAGTACTTC. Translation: CASSSGTMQETQYF.

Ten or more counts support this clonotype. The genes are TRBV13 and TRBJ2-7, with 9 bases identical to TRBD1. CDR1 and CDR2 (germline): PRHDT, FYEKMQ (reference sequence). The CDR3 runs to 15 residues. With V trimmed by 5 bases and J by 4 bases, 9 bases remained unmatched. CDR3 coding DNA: TGTGCCAGCAGCCTAGAGGGGGACAGGGCTTACGAGCAGTACTTC. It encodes CASSLEGDRAYEQYF.

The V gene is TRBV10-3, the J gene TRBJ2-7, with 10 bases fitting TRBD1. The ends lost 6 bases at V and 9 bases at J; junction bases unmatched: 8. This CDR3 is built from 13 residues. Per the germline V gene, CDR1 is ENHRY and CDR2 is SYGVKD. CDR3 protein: CAISKTGGRVQYF. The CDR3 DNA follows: TGTGCCATCAGCAAGACAGGGGGCCGAGTGCAGTACTTC.

The CDR3 region is CASTRSSRGALLGADTQYF. The CDR3 DNA reads as TGTGCCAGCACCCGATCGTCGCGGGGGGCGCTACTAGGAGCAGATACGCAGTATTTT. V gene TRBV12-3 or TRBV12-4 combines with J gene TRBJ2-3; 8 bases are a match to TRBD2. V trimming: 7 bases; J trimming: 4 bases; junction bases outside the gene matches: 22. The CDR3 extends over 19 amino acids.

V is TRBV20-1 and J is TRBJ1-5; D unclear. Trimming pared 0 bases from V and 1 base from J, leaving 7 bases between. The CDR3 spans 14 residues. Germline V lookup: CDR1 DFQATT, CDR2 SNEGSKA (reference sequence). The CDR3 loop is CSARDGRSNQPQHF. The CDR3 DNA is TGCAGTGCTAGAGATGGGAGGAGCAATCAGCCCCAGCATTTT.

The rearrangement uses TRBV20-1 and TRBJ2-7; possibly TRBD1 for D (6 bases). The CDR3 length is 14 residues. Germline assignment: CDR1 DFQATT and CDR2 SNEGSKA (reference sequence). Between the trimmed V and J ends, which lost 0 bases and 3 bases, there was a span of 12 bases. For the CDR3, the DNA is TGCAGTGCTAGAGATACCAGGGGCTTCTACGAGCAGTACTTC. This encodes CSARDTRGFYEQYF.

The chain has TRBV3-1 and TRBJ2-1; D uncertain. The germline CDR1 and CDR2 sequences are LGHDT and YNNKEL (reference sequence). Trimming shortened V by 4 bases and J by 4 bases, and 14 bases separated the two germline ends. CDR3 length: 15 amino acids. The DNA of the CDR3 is TGTGCCAGCAGCCCCAGAAGCGCCCCTTACAATGAGCAGTTCTTC. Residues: CASSPRSAPYNEQFF.

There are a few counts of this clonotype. The CDR3 loop reads CSAREQGAGTGELFF. The CDR3 coding sequence is TGCAGTGCTAGAGAGCAGGGGGCAGGCACCGGGGAGCTGTTTTTT. This chain links TRBV20-1 with TRBJ2-2, with 8 bases identical to TRBD1. J gave up 4 bases and V 0 bases, and 4 bases lay outside the gene matches. In germline, CDR1 is DFQATT, CDR2 SNEGSKA (reference sequence). This CDR3 contains 15 residues.

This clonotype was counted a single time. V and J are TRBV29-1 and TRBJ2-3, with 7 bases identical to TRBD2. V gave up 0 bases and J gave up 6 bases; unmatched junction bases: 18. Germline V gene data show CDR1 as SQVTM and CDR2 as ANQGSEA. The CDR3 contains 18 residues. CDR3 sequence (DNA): TGCAGCGTTGAAGATCCAACCCCAGCGGGGATTGGAACGGATACGCAGTATTTT. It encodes CSVEDPTPAGIGTDTQYF.

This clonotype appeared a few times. CDR3 nucleotide sequence: TGCAGTGCTGACCCGGGACAGGGTGTGGAGACCCAGTACTTC. Protein sequence: CSADPGQGVETQYF. The V call is TRBV20-1, the J call TRBJ2-5, with 9 nucleotides matching TRBD1. The germline V gene has CDR1 DFQATT and CDR2 SNEGSKA (reference sequence). J gave up 5 bases and V 5 bases, and 9 bases lay outside the gene matches. The CDR3 runs 14 residues.

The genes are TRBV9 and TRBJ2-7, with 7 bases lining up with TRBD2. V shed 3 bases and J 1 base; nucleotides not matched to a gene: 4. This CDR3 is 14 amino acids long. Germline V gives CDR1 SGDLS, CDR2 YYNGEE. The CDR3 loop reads CASSAAGGSYEQYF. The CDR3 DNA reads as TGTGCCAGCAGCGCCGCCGGGGGGTCCTACGAGCAGTACTTC.

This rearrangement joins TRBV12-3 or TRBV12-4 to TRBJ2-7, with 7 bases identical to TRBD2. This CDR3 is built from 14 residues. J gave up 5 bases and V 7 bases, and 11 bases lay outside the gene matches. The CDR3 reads CASNPAGTPHEQYF. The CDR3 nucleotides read TGTGCCAGCAACCCAGCGGGGACTCCCCACGAGCAGTACTTC.

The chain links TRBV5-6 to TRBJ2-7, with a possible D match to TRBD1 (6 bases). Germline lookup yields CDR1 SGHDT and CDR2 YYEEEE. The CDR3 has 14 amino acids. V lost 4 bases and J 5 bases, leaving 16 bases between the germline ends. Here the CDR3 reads CASSPTGSSDEQYF. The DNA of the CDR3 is TGTGCCAGCAGCCCAACAGGGTCATCGGACGAGCAGTACTTC.

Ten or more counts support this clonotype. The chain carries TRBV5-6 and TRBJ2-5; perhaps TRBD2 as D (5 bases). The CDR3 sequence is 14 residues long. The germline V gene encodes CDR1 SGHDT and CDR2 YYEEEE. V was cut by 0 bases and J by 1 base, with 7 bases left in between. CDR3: CASSLVRGQETQYF. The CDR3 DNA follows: TGTGCCAGCAGCTTGGTCCGGGGCCAAGAGACCCAGTACTTC.

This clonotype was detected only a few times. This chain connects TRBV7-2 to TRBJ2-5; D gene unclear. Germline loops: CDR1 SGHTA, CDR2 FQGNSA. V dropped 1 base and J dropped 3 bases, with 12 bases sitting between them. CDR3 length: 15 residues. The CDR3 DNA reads TGTGCCAGCAGCTTAGTTAACACCCCGAAAGAGACCCAGTACTTC. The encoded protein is CASSLVNTPKETQYF.

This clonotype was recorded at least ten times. CDR3 sequence reads: CASSPREILAKNIQYF. The CDR3 nucleotides read TGTGCCAGCAGCCCTCGGGAAATTCTAGCCAAAAACATTCAGTACTTC. This rearrangement joins TRBV7-2 to TRBJ2-4, with D perhaps matching TRBD2 (5 bases). Trimming pared 5 bases from V and 0 bases from J, leaving 14 bases between. The CDR3 sequence is 16 residues long. CDR1 is SGHTA and CDR2 is FQGNSA in the germline V gene.

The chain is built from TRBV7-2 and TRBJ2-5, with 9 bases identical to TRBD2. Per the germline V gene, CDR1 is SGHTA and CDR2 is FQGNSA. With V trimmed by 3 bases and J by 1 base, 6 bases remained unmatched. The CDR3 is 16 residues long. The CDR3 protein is CASSFSLAGTQETQYF. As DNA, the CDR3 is TGTGCCAGCAGCTTCAGTCTAGCGGGGACCCAAGAGACCCAGTACTTC.

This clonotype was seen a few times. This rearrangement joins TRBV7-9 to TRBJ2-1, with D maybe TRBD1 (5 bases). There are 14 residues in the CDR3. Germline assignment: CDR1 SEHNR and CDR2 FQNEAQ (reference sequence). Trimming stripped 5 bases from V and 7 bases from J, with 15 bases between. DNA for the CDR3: TGTGCCAGCAGCGCCACACAGGCATCGAATGAGCAGTTCTTC. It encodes CASSATQASNEQFF.

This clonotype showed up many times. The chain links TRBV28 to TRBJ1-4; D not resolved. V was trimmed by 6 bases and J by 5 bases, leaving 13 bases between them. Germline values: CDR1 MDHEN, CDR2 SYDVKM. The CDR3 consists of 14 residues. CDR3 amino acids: CASSRASGNEKLFF. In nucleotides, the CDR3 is TGTGCCAGCAGCCGGGCGTCCGGGAATGAAAAACTGTTTTTT.

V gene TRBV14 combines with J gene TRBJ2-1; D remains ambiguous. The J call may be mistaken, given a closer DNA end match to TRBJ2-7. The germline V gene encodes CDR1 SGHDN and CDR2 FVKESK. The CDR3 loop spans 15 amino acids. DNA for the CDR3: TGTGCCAGCAGCCAAGGATACCCAATCCCGAGAGAGCAGTACTTC. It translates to CASSQGYPIPREQYF.

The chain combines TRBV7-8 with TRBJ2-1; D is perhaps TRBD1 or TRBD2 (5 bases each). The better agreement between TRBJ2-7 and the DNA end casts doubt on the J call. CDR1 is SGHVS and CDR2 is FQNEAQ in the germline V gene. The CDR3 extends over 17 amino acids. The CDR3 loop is CASSFSVGAGSYYEQYF. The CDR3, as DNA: TGTGCCAGCAGCTTTAGTGTCGGGGCAGGGTCTTACTACGAGCAGTACTTC.

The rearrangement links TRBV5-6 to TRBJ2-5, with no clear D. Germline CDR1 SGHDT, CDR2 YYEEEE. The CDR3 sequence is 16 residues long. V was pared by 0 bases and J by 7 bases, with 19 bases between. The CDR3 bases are TGTGCCAGCAGCTTGGTGGGTCTGATCGCGGAAGGGACCCAGTACTTC. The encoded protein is CASSLVGLIAEGTQYF.

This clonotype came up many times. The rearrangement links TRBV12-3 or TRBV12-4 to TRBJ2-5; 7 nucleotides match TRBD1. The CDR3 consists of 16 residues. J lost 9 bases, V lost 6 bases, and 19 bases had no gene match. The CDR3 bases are TGTGCCAGCAGCGCGGACAGGACCCACGGGAAGCGAGCCCAGTACTTC. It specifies CASSADRTHGKRAQYF.

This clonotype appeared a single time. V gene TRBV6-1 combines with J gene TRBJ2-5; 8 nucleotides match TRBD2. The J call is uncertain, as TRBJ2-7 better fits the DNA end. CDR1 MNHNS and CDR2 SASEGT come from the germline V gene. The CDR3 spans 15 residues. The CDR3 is CASSETSGGTYEQYF. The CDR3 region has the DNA TGTGCCAGCAGTGAAACTAGCGGAGGAACCTACGAGCAGTACTTC.